This TCR beta chain was captured in a study of glioma-infiltrating T cells. Study-level points and caveats: Non-neoplastic patients had below-expected tissue-blood divergence, while all gliomas exceeded expectation.

This CDR3 has 13 amino acids. Germline CDR1 is MDHEN and CDR2 is SYDVKM. Trimming removed 5 bases at V and 6 bases at J, with 11 bases between. This clonotype was observed at least ten times. Its antigen is as yet unknown. The iRepertoire nested amplicon-rescue multiplex PCR amplified TCR alpha and beta CDR3s from RNA. Input was 100-400 ng of tissue mRNA or PBMC total RNA. TCRdb itself ran the multiplex PCR reads through MiXCR, one entry per CDR3 protein. The data show around 190,000 distinct CDR3 sequences, more than 35% seen once. The receptor was isolated from a human donor with low-grade glioma or glioblastoma, undergoing nonglioma brain surgery, or in good health (not recorded which). Source material: glioma tissue, nonneoplastic brain tissue, or PBMCs (not recorded which). The chain has TRBV28 and TRBJ1-5; D perhaps matches TRBD1 (6 bases). Here the CDR3 reads CASSEGGGQPQHF. As DNA, the CDR3 is TGTGCCAGCAGTGAGGGGGGGGGTCAGCCCCAGCATTTT.